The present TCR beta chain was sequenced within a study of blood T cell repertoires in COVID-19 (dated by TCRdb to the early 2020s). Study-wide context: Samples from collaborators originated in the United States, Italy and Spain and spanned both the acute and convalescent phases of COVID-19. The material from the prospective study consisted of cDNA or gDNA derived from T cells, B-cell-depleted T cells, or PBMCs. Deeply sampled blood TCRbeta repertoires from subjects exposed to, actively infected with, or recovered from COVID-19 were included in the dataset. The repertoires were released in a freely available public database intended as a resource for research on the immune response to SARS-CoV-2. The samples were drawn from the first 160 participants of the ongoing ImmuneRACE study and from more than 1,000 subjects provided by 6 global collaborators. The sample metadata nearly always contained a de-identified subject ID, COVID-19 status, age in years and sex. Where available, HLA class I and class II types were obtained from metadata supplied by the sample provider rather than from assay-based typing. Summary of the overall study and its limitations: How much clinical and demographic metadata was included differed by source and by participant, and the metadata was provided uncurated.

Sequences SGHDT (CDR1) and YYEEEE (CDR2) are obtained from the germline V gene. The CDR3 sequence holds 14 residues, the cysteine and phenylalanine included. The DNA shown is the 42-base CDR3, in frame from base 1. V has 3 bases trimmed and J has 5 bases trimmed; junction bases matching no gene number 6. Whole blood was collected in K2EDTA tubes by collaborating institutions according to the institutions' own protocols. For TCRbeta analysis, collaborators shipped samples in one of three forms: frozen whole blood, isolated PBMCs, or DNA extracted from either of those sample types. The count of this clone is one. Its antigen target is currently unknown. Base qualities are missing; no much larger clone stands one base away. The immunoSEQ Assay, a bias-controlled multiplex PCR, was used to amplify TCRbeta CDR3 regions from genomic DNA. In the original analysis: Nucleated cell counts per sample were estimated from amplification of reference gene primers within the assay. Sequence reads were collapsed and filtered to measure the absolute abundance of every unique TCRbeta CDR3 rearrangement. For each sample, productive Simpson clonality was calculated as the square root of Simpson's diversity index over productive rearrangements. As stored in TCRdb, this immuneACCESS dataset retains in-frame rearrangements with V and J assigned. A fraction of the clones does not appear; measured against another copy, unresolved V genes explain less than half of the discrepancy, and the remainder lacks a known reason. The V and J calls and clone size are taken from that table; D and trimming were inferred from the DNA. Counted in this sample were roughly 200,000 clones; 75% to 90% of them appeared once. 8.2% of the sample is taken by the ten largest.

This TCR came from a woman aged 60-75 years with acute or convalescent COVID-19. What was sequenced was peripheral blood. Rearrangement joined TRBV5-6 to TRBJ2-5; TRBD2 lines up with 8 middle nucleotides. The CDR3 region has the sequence CASSSSGPGETQYF. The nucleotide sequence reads TGTGCCAGCAGCTCTAGCGGGCCCGGGGAGACCCAGTACTTC.